These 27 T cell receptor beta chains were sequenced from one sample in a study of human T cells and chemical hapten exposure. TCRdb called the RACE reads again in MiXCR, with one record for every CDR3 protein. The table lists around 260,000 distinct CDR3 sequences, about 9% of them singletons. Time point given: pre-sensitization, week 0. Specified treatment: therapeutic diphenylcyclopropenone sensitization with weekly scalp DPC. Sequencing was performed on whole blood, taken in connection with sensitization to the hapten diphenylcyclopropenone (DPC). All receptors come from a woman aged 40-49 years with alopecia areata. Some clones in this sample may be carry-over from other donors' samples.

With respect to this clonotype: With a much larger clone just one base away, this may be a read error. The V call is TRBV4-3, the J call TRBJ2-6, with D perhaps matching TRBD1 (6 bases). The length of the CDR3 is 16 residues. V was cut by 2 bases and J by 0 bases, with 8 bases left in between. Germline lookup yields CDR1 LGHNA and CDR2 YSLEER. CDR3 in amino acids: CASSQKDSSGANVLTF. CDR3 DNA sequence: TGCGCCAGCAGCCAAAAGGACAGCTCTGGGGCCAACGTCCTGACTTTC.

This clonotype was detected ten times or more. This rearrangement joins TRBV12-3 or TRBV12-4 to TRBJ2-3, with D hard to call. Deletions cut 2 bases from V and 4 bases from J, with 4 bases between. The CDR3 spans 12 residues. CDR3 in DNA: TGTGCCAGCAGTTTATATCCAGATACGCAGTATTTT. Amino acids: CASSLYPDTQYF.

The rearrangement joins TRBV7-6 to TRBJ2-1; 8 bases line up with TRBD1. The V segment lost 1 base and the J segment 9 bases; nucleotides outside the gene matches: 8. Per germline, CDR1 SGHVS and CDR2 FNYEAQ. The length of the CDR3 is 15 residues. The DNA of the CDR3 is TGTGCCAGCAGCTTAGGGCAGGGGGCCGTCGGTGAGCAGTTCTTC. Translation: CASSLGQGAVGEQFF.

The sample holds many counts of this clonotype. The V call is TRBV11-2, the J call TRBJ1-5, with unresolved D. This CDR3 has 14 residues. Germline loops: CDR1 SGHAT, CDR2 FQNNGV. Trimming left V 3 bases short and J 6 bases short, with 12 bases between. CDR3 sequence (DNA): TGTGCCAGCAGCTTTACTGGGCCTAGTCAGCCCCAGCATTTT. This translates into CASSFTGPSQPQHF. The full variable domain, with the rest looked up from reference TRBV11-2 and TRBJ1-5, is EAGVAQSPRYKIIEKRQSVAFWCNPISGHATLYWYQQILGQGPKLLIQFQNNGVVDDSQLPKDRFSAERLKGVDSTLKIQPAKLEDSAVYLCASSFTGPSQPQHFGDGTRLSIL.

The chain has TRBV28 and TRBJ2-4; D gene ambiguous. The CDR3 consists of 14 residues. V was trimmed by 7 bases and J by 5 bases, leaving 15 bases between them. Germline CDR1 MDHEN, CDR2 SYDVKM. The CDR3 region is CASTPPYGENIQYF. DNA for the CDR3: TGTGCCAGCACCCCGCCATATGGGGAAAACATTCAGTACTTC.

CDR3 sequence: CASSLGVRETGVQYEQYF. The DNA of the CDR3 is TGTGCCAGCAGCTTAGGTGTCCGGGAGACAGGGGTACAATACGAGCAGTACTTC. The chain is built from TRBV7-2 and TRBJ2-7; TRBD1 matches 8 bases. Germline V gives CDR1 SGHTA, CDR2 FQGNSA. The ends lost 1 base at V and 4 bases at J; junction bases unmatched: 15. This CDR3 region has 18 residues.

The CDR3 loop is CASSVGPGANVLTF. The DNA of the CDR3 is TGTGCCAGCAGCGTAGGGCCCGGGGCCAACGTCCTGACTTTC. The chain uses TRBV9 and TRBJ2-6; D not certain. Germline V gives CDR1 SGDLS, CDR2 YYNGEE. The CDR3 runs 14 residues. Trimming pared 0 bases from V and 4 bases from J, leaving 5 bases between.

This sequence joins TRBV12-3 or TRBV12-4 and TRBJ2-1; 8 bases align to TRBD2. J was trimmed by 4 bases and V by 3 bases; bases with no gene match: 2. The CDR3 has 14 residues. The CDR3 loop is CASSFASGYNEQFF. CDR3 DNA: TGTGCCAGCAGTTTCGCTAGCGGGTACAATGAGCAGTTCTTC.

The chain joins TRBV27 to TRBJ1-6, with TRBD1 matching 8 bases. The germline V gene encodes CDR1 MNHEY and CDR2 SMNVEV (reference sequence). V gave up 5 bases and J gave up 7 bases; unmatched junction bases: 10. The CDR3 totals 16 residues. The chain's CDR3 is CASSPLRTGLNSPLHF. The DNA of the CDR3 is TGTGCCAGCAGTCCCCTCAGGACAGGGCTGAATTCACCCCTCCACTTT.

At least ten counts were recorded for this clonotype. The chain couples TRBV29-1 to TRBJ2-7, with D maybe TRBD2 (6 bases). The germline V gene encodes CDR1 SQVTM and CDR2 ANQGSEA. The length of the CDR3 is 13 residues. The V and J ends lost 4 bases and 3 bases respectively, with 13 bases between them. The CDR3 DNA reads as TGCAGCGTTGCCCTAGCGCTTGACTACGAGCAGTACTTC. It encodes CSVALALDYEQYF.

This clonotype was detected ten times or more. This rearrangement joins TRBV11-2 to TRBJ2-3; 11 nucleotides line up with TRBD2. This CDR3 contains 13 residues. The V segment lost 8 bases and the J segment 4 bases; nucleotides outside the gene matches: 2. In germline, CDR1 is SGHAT, CDR2 FQNNGV. The CDR3 nucleotides are TGTGCCAGCCTAGCGGGAGGATCAGATACGCAGTATTTT. Amino acids: CASLAGGSDTQYF.

V and J are TRBV7-9 and TRBJ2-2, with D perhaps TRBD1 (5 bases). The germline CDR1 and CDR2 sequences are SEHNR and FQNEAQ (reference sequence). The CDR3 covers 14 residues. Trimming took off 3 bases at V and 2 bases at J, with 7 bases between the two ends. The CDR3 region is CASSFWGNTGELFF. The CDR3 DNA reads as TGTGCCAGCAGCTTCTGGGGCAACACCGGGGAGCTGTTTTTT.

This clonotype showed up many times. This rearrangement joins TRBV28 to TRBJ2-7, with D perhaps TRBD1 (5 bases). The germline gives CDR1 MDHEN, CDR2 SYDVKM. V shed 3 bases and J shed 2 bases, with 11 bases lying between them. The CDR3 extends over 14 amino acids. CDR3 bases: TGTGCCAGCAGTTTTGGATGGGGCGCCTACGAGCAGTACTTC. This translates into CASSFGWGAYEQYF.

The table lists this clonotype with a few counts. The chain is built from TRBV7-2 and TRBJ1-1, with 8 bases identical to TRBD1. This CDR3 is built from 14 residues. CDR1 SGHTA and CDR2 FQGNSA come from the germline V gene. V was clipped by 2 bases and J by 5 bases; unmatched bases: 4. The CDR3 is CASSLTTGGTEAFF. The CDR3 DNA is TGTGCCAGCAGCTTAACTACAGGGGGGACTGAAGCTTTCTTT.

In its sample, this clonotype was seen a few times. This sequence joins TRBV28 and TRBJ1-1; 7 bases agree with TRBD1. The CDR3 totals 16 residues. CDR1 is MDHEN, CDR2 SYDVKM, per germline. Trimming took 0 bases from V and 2 from J; bases not matched to a gene: 6. CDR3: CASSLWRGTVNTEAFF. CDR3 sequence (DNA): TGTGCCAGCAGTTTATGGAGGGGGACAGTCAACACTGAAGCTTTCTTT.

This sequence joins TRBV2 and TRBJ1-3, with TRBD1 identical over 7 bases. Germline values: CDR1 SNHLY, CDR2 FYNNEI. J gave up 2 bases and V 6 bases, and 7 bases lay outside the gene matches. CDR3 size: 15 residues. The CDR3 protein is CASRRDSGAGNTIYF. Here the CDR3 DNA reads TGTGCCAGCAGGCGGGACAGCGGTGCTGGAAACACCATATATTTT.

This clonotype was seen a few times. V and J are TRBV7-9 and TRBJ1-6; no clear D gene. Trimming removed 1 base from V and 6 bases from J, with 4 bases in between. CDR1 is SEHNR, CDR2 FQNEAQ, per germline (reference sequence). The CDR3 length is 13 residues. CDR3 residues: CASSLGPNSPLHF. The CDR3 DNA reads as TGTGCCAGCAGCTTAGGGCCTAATTCACCCCTCCACTTT.

The chain uses TRBV5-1 and TRBJ2-7; 7 bases match TRBD1. The CDR3 totals 13 residues. V gave up 7 bases and J gave up 3 bases; unmatched junction bases: 7. The V gene's germline CDR1 is SGHRS and CDR2 YFSETQ. Here the CDR3 reads CASCEPGGYEQYF. CDR3 bases: TGCGCCAGCTGTGAGCCAGGGGGCTACGAGCAGTACTTC.

This chain connects TRBV12-3 or TRBV12-4 to TRBJ2-6; the D is unclear. V shed 5 bases and J shed 0 bases, with 2 bases lying between them. This CDR3 has 13 residues. The CDR3 DNA sequence: TGTGCCAGCAGTATCTCTGGGGCCAACGTCCTGACTTTC. This encodes CASSISGANVLTF.

The V gene is TRBV7-2, the J gene TRBJ2-7; TRBD2 agrees at 7 bases. CDR1 is SGHTA, CDR2 FQGNSA, per germline. The CDR3 has 15 amino acids. The J segment lost 2 bases and the V segment lost 1 base, leaving 5 bases of the junction unmatched. The CDR3, as DNA: TGTGCCAGCAGCTTAGTGGGGCGGGGGACCTACGAGCAGTACTTC. Encoded protein: CASSLVGRGTYEQYF.

This clonotype was picked up many times. This chain connects TRBV12-3 or TRBV12-4 to TRBJ2-6, with D possibly TRBD1 on 5 matching bases. This CDR3 has 14 amino acids. V lost 4 bases, J lost 5 bases, and 9 bases lay in between. This CDR3 is CASSSLDRANVLTF. DNA for the CDR3: TGTGCCAGCAGTTCCTTGGACAGGGCCAACGTCCTGACTTTC.

In this sample, this clonotype turned up a few times. This rearrangement joins TRBV7-2 to TRBJ2-3; 11 nucleotides agree with TRBD2. From germline, CDR1 is SGHTA and CDR2 FQGNSA. CDR3 length equals 16 residues. With V trimmed by 4 bases and J by 2 bases, 5 bases remained unmatched. The CDR3 region is CASSYRLAGTTDTQYF. The DNA for the CDR3 is TGTGCCAGCAGCTACCGACTAGCGGGGACCACAGATACGCAGTATTTT.

V is TRBV7-2 and J is TRBJ2-3, with 15 bases aligning to TRBD2. CDR1 is SGHTA, CDR2 FQGNSA, per germline. The CDR3 extends over 16 amino acids. The V gene end was trimmed by 5 bases and the J gene end by 5 bases; junction bases not matched to a gene: 5. The CDR3 DNA reads TGTGCCAGCAGCCCTCAGGGACTAGCGGGAGGAGATACGCAGTATTTT. Protein sequence: CASSPQGLAGGDTQYF. Full variable domain (outside the CDR3, taken from reference TRBV7-2 and TRBJ2-3): GAGVSQSPSNKVTEKGKDVELRCDPISGHTALYWYRQSLGQGLEFLIYFQGNSAPDKSGLPSDRFSAERTGGSVSTLTIQRTQQEDSAVYLCASSPQGLAGGDTQYFGPGTRLTVL.

This clonotype turned up a few times. The chain uses TRBV28 and TRBJ2-5; 9 bases are a match to TRBD1. Losses at the gene ends were 0 bases for V and 3 bases for J; bases not matched to a gene: 2. The CDR3 is 15 amino acids. Germline V CDR1 and CDR2: MDHEN, SYDVKM. As DNA, the CDR3 is TGTGCCAGCAGTTTATGGGGGGACAGGGAAGAGACCCAGTACTTC. As protein: CASSLWGDREETQYF.

The table lists this clonotype with a few counts. This chain uses TRBV2 with TRBJ1-5; maybe TRBD1 (5 bases). The CDR3 runs 15 residues. The germline V gene encodes CDR1 SNHLY and CDR2 FYNNEI. V lost 8 bases and J lost 0, with 14 bases in between. Written as DNA, the CDR3 is TGTGCCAGCCGTTCGGGACCGGGTAGCAATCAGCCCCAGCATTTT. Its protein product is CASRSGPGSNQPQHF.

This clonotype appeared a few times. The chain employs TRBV7-2 and TRBJ2-6, with TRBD1 identical over 7 bases. The CDR3 has 17 amino acids. CDR1 is SGHTA, CDR2 FQGNSA, per germline. The ends lost 0 bases at V and 1 base at J; junction bases unmatched: 3. CDR3 coding DNA: TGTGCCAGCAGCTTAGCGGCGACAGGGTCTGGGGCCAACGTCCTGACTTTC. It encodes CASSLAATGSGANVLTF.

The chain links TRBV20-1 to TRBJ2-7; D gene uncertain. V lost 2 bases, J lost 7 bases, and 9 bases lay in between. Germline-derived CDR1 and CDR2 are DFQATT and SNEGSKA (reference sequence). The CDR3 runs to 11 residues. Here the CDR3 reads CSARQEREQYF. In nucleotides, the CDR3 is TGCAGTGCTAGACAAGAGAGGGAGCAGTACTTC.